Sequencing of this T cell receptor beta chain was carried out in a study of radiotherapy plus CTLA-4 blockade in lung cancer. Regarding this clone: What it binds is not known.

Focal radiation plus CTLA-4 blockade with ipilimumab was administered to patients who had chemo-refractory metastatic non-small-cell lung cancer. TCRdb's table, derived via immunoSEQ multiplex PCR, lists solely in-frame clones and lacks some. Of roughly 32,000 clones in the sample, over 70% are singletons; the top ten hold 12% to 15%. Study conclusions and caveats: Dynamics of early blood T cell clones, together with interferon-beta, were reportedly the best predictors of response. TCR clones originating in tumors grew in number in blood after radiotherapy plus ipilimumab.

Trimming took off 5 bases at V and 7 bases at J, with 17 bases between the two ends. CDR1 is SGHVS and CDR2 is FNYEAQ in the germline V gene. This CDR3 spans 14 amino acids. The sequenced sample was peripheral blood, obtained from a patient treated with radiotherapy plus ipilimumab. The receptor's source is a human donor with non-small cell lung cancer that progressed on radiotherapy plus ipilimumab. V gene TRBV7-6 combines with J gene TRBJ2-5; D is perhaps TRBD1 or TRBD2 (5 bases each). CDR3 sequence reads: CASSRDANTWTQYF. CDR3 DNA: TGTGCCAGCAGCCGGGACGCCAATACGTGGACCCAGTACTTC.